The sequence of this T cell receptor beta chain was determined in a study of T cell repertoires in cytomegalovirus infection. General study results and limits: It was HLA-C-restricted CMV-specific TCR beta clonotypes that dominated the response ex vivo.

As to this clonotype: Its antigen is unknown. It may be a read error: a sequence one base away is much more abundant.

Germline lookup yields CDR1 MNHGY and CDR2 SAAAGT. The CDR3 has 15 amino acids. TCRdb re-called the reads through MiXCR, storing one row per CDR3 protein. In the table there are roughly 920,000 distinct CDR3 sequences, about 33% of which are singletons. The J gene is TRBJ2-5, the V gene TRBV6-8; 7 bases match TRBD1. The receptor's source is a human donor in good health (CMV status not recorded). Some clones in this sample may be carry-over from other donors' samples. The input for sequencing was cultured CD8+ T cells from PBMCs, taken from culture after CMV antigen stimulation. The CDR3 spells CVSKTGDAEGETQYF. The CDR3, as DNA: TGTGTCAGCAAAACAGGGGACGCCGAGGGCGAGACCCAGTACTTC.